Included here is one TCR beta chain sequence, with context. Its antigen remains unidentified. V dropped 5 bases and J dropped 7; count of bases not matched to a gene: 13. Germline values: CDR1 SGHTA, CDR2 FQGNSA. The length of the CDR3 is 15 residues. PCR was performed using 60 Vbeta and 13 Jbeta primers. Method: immunoSEQ multiplex PCR; TCRdb's copy keeps in-frame clones and lacks some. The sample consists of tens of thousands of clones, almost 80% of them appearing once. The record originates from a study of cytomegalovirus exposure and HLA in healthy donors. Looking at the study overall: A prior study identified approximately 110 million unique TCR beta sequences from roughly 180 million T cells. Study-wide results and caveats: TCR beta sequences reportedly predicted most subjects' HLA-A and HLA-B alleles accurately.

Input material: PBMCs. The clonotype originates from a woman aged 40 to 50 in good health and CMV-seropositive. J is TRBJ1-2 and V is TRBV7-2; 7 bases are shared with TRBD1. The CDR3 protein is CASSTHRGPWGGYTF. CDR3 nucleotides: TGTGCCAGCAGCACCCACAGGGGCCCATGGGGTGGCTACACCTTC.